These 18 T cell receptor beta chains originate from one sample sequenced in a study of OX40 agonist ivuxolimab in advanced cancers. Clones were read by immunoSEQ multiplex PCR, and TCRdb kept only the in-frame ones, dropping some. The data contain over 55,000 clones, about 90% of them seen just once; the ten biggest clones take up more than 13%. Sample: CD4+ or CD8+ T cells sorted from blood, taken in a trial of the OX40 agonist ivuxolimab. These receptors were obtained from an adult with an advanced solid tumor such as melanoma, head and neck, liver or kidney cancer.

The chain combines TRBV9 with TRBJ2-1; D remains unclear. The length of the CDR3 is 13 residues. The ends were cut back, 3 bases at V and 5 bases at J, with 9 bases in the middle. Germline CDR1 is SGDLS and CDR2 is YYNGEE. CDR3 amino acids: CASSAPANNEQFF. CDR3 coding DNA: TGTGCCAGCAGCGCCCCAGCCAACAATGAGCAGTTCTTC.

J is TRBJ1-1 and V is TRBV5-6; perhaps TRBD1 as D (5 bases). With 4 bases removed from V and 3 bases from J, the gap between germline ends came to 16 bases. The CDR3 extends over 15 amino acids. CDR1 is SGHDT and CDR2 is YYEEEE in the germline V gene. The CDR3 here is CASSRRTRAYTEAFF. As DNA, the CDR3 is TGTGCCAGCAGCCGCCGGACAAGGGCTTACACTGAAGCTTTCTTT.

The chain employs TRBV25-1 and TRBJ2-7, with 14 bases that match TRBD2. Germline V gives CDR1 MGHDK, CDR2 SYGVNS. J lost 3 bases, V lost 4 bases, and 8 bases had no gene match. The CDR3 length is 17 residues. CDR3 coding DNA: TGTGCCAGCAGTGGCTCATCAGGGACTAGCGGGAGCTACGAGCAGTACTTC. Its protein product is CASSGSSGTSGSYEQYF.

The V and J genes are TRBV27 and TRBJ1-4; 9 nucleotides line up with TRBD1. V lost 6 bases and J lost 11; bases outside the gene matches: 7. Germline CDR1 and CDR2: MNHEY and SMNVEV (reference sequence). The CDR3 has 13 amino acids. The CDR3 nucleotides read TGTGCCAGCAGGGAAAGGGACAGGGTTAAACTGTTTTTT. This encodes CASRERDRVKLFF. Supplemented by reference TRBV27 and TRBJ1-4, the full variable domain reads EAQVTQNPRYLITVTGKKLTVTCSQNMNHEYMSWYRQDPGLGLRQIYYSMNVEVTDKGDVPEGYKVSRKEKRNFPLILESPSPNQTSLYFCASRERDRVKLFFGSGTQLSVL.

The chain has TRBV6-6 and TRBJ2-1; no firm D call. Germline V gives CDR1 MNHNY, CDR2 SVGAGI (reference sequence). Trimming cost V 2 bases and J 2 bases, with 10 bases left between them. CDR3 size: 15 residues. The CDR3 is CASSYGLGPYNEQFF. For the CDR3, the DNA is TGTGCCAGCAGTTACGGTCTAGGCCCCTACAATGAGCAGTTCTTC.

The rearrangement uses TRBV7-6 and TRBJ2-7; TRBD1 aligns across 9 bases. The CDR3 contains 15 residues. Unmatched junction bases numbered 5, after V lost 2 bases and J lost 3 bases. Germline-derived CDR1 and CDR2 are SGHVS and FNYEAQ. CDR3 region: CASSLHRDRDYEQYF. The CDR3 DNA sequence: TGTGCCAGCAGCTTACACCGGGACAGGGACTACGAGCAGTACTTC.

This chain connects TRBV4-1 to TRBJ1-1, with D possibly matching TRBD1 (5 bases). Trimming removed 4 bases at V and 1 base at J, with 13 bases between. This CDR3 comprises 15 residues. Germline lookup yields CDR1 MGHRA and CDR2 YSYEKL. The CDR3: CASSLPLDRNTEAFF. The CDR3 DNA follows: TGCGCCAGCAGCCTTCCTCTCGACAGGAACACTGAAGCTTTCTTT.

The genes are TRBV18 and TRBJ2-3, with a possible D match to TRBD2 (6 bases). Germline V gene data show CDR1 as KGHSH and CDR2 as LQKENI. The V and J ends lost 3 bases and 15 bases respectively, with 22 bases between them. The CDR3 has 14 residues. The CDR3 DNA reads TGTGCCAGCTCACCTAGTGGGCCCCAGCGCGGGGTATATTTT. Translation: CASSPSGPQRGVYF.

This chain links TRBV4-2 with TRBJ2-2; 13 bases map to TRBD2. Germline CDR1 reads LGHNA; CDR2 reads YNFKEQ. The CDR3 runs to 17 residues. Trimming at V came to 1 base and at J to 8 bases, leaving 7 bases not matched to a gene. The CDR3 nucleotides read TGTGCCAGCAGCCAAGGTTGGGGGACTAGCGGGAAAGGGGAGCTGTTTTTT. It codes for CASSQGWGTSGKGELFF.

V gene TRBV11-1 combines with J gene TRBJ2-1, with D maybe TRBD1 (5 bases). Germline CDR1 SGHAT, CDR2 FQDESV (reference sequence). V lost 1 base and J 7 bases, leaving 11 bases between the germline ends. The CDR3 sequence is 14 residues long. The DNA for the CDR3 is TGTGCCAGCAGCTTAGAGGGGCTGGGTAATGAGCAGTTCTTC. Amino acids: CASSLEGLGNEQFF. The full variable domain, in which reference TRBV11-1 and TRBJ2-1 provide the parts outside the CDR3, is EAEVAQSPRYKITEKSQAVAFWCDPISGHATLYWYRQILGQGPELLVQFQDESVVDDSQLPKDRFSAERLKGVDSTLKIQPAELGDSAMYLCASSLEGLGNEQFFGPGTRLTVL.

The V call is TRBV6-6, the J call TRBJ1-5; possible D gene TRBD1, 5 bases. The germline V and J ends were trimmed by 8 bases and 4 bases, with 12 bases remaining between them. Germline CDR1 and CDR2: MNHNY and SVGAGI (reference sequence). The CDR3 runs to 13 residues. CDR3: CASVRQLNQPQHF. The CDR3 bases are TGTGCCAGCGTAAGACAGCTAAATCAGCCCCAGCATTTT.

The chain employs TRBV5-1 and TRBJ2-5; TRBD1 matches at 9 bases. This CDR3 is 15 amino acids long. The V gene end was trimmed by 3 bases and the J gene end by 6 bases; junction bases not matched to a gene: 9. The germline CDR1 and CDR2 sequences are SGHRS and YFSETQ. The CDR3 sequence: CASSSTPGQGQTQYF. As DNA, the CDR3 is TGCGCCAGCAGCTCGACCCCGGGACAGGGCCAGACCCAGTACTTC.

A single count supports this clone. The rearrangement links TRBV28 to TRBJ2-7; the D gene is possibly TRBD2 (6 bases). V lost 1 base and J 7 bases, leaving 8 bases between the germline ends. In germline, CDR1 is MDHEN, CDR2 SYDVKM. This CDR3 region has 12 residues. The CDR3 coding sequence is TGTGCCAGCAGTTTATCGGGGAGGGAGCAGTACTTC. This sequence encodes CASSLSGREQYF.

The chain combines TRBV7-2 with TRBJ2-7; D remains ambiguous. From germline, CDR1 is SGHTA and CDR2 FQGNSA. V lost 3 bases and J 2 bases, leaving 5 bases between the germline ends. The CDR3 covers 12 residues. The CDR3 sequence is CASSFLTYEQYF. CDR3 coding DNA: TGTGCCAGCAGCTTTCTGACCTACGAGCAGTACTTC.

For the CDR3, the DNA is TGTGCCAGCAGCTTAGGGCTTAGCGGGTACAATGAGCAGTTCTTC. Its translation: CASSLGLSGYNEQFF. The rearrangement links TRBV7-2 to TRBJ2-1; 7 bases fit TRBD2. Losses at the gene ends were 1 base for V and 4 bases for J; bases not matched to a gene: 4. The CDR3 is made up of 15 amino acids. Germline V gene lookup returns CDR1 SGHTA and CDR2 FQGNSA.

This clone was counted once. V gene TRBV11-1 combines with J gene TRBJ2-1; tentatively, D is TRBD1 (6 bases). Germline CDR1 reads SGHAT; CDR2 reads FQDESV (reference sequence). The CDR3 sequence is 15 residues long. The V end was cut by 1 base, the J end by 0 bases, with 7 bases between. Written as DNA, the CDR3 is TGTGCCAGCAGCTTAGTACAGGGCTCCTACAATGAGCAGTTCTTC. This encodes CASSLVQGSYNEQFF.

The gene calls are TRBV2 and TRBJ2-7; TRBD2 matches 12 bases. There are 15 residues in the CDR3. Germline V lookup: CDR1 SNHLY, CDR2 FYNNEI. Losses at the gene ends were 7 bases for V and 2 bases for J; bases not matched to a gene: 6. CDR3 coding DNA: TGTGCCAGCAAAGGATCTAGCGGGAGGGCCTACGAGCAGTACTTC. Residues: CASKGSSGRAYEQYF.

The chain joins TRBV28 to TRBJ1-2; D remains unclear. Trimming stripped 5 bases from V and 5 bases from J, with 6 bases between. This CDR3 has 11 residues. CDR1 and CDR2 from the germline V gene are MDHEN and SYDVKM. For the CDR3, the DNA is TGTGCCAGCAGTCTAAAGTATGGCTACACCTTC. It translates to CASSLKYGYTF.